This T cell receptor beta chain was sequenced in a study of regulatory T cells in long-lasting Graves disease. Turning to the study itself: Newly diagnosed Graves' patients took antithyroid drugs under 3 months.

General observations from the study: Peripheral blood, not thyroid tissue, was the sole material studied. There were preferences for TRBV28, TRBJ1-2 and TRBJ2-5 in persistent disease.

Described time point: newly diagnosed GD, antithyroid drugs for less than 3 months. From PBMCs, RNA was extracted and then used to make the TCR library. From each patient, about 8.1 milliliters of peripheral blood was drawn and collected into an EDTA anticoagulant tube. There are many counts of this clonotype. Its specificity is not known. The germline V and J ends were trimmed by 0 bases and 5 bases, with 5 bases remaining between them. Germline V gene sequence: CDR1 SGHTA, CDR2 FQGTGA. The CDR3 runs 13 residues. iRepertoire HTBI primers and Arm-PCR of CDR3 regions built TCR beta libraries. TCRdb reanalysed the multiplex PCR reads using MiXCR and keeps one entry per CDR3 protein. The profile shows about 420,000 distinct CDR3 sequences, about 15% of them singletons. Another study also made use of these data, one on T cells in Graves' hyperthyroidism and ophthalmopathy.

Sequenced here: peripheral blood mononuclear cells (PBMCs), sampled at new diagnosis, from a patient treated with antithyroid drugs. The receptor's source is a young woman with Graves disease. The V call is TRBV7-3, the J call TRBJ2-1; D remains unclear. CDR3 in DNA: TGTGCCAGCAGCTTAACGTTCGACAATGAGCAGTTCTTC. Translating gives CASSLTFDNEQFF.